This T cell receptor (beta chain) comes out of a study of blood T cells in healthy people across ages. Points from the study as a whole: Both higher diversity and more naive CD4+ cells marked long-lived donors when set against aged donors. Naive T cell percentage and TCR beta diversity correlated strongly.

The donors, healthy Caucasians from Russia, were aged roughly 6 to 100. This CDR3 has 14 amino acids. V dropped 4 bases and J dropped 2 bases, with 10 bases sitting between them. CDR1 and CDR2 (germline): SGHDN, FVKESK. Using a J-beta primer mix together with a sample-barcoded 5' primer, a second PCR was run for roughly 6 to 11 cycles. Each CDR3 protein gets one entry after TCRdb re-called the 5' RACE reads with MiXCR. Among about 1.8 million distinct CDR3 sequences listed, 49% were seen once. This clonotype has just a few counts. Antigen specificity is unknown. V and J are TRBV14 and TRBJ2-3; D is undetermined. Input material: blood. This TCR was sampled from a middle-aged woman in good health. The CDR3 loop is CASSPFVFTDTQYF. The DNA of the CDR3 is TGTGCCAGCAGCCCCTTCGTTTTCACAGATACGCAGTATTTT.